This TCR beta chain appears in the sequencing data of a study of blood T cells in healthy people across ages. General observations from the study: The recorded TCR beta diversity per million T cells decreased in a roughly linear manner with age.

Through a sample-barcoded 5' primer and a J-beta primer mix, a second PCR was run for roughly 6 to 12 cycles. Every single cDNA molecule received a tag from a template-switch adaptor with 12 random nucleotides. Each CDR3 protein is one row after TCRdb ran MiXCR on the 5' RACE reads. Of about 640,000 distinct CDR3 sequences listed, roughly three fifths are singletons. With 1 base clipped from V and 3 bases from J, the junction kept 7 bases outside the gene matches. The CDR3 sequence is 16 residues long. Germline V gene sequence: CDR1 KGHSH, CDR2 LQKENI. On this clonotype itself: Its antigen is unknown.

The sample was blood. The receptor's source is a man between 60 and 75 years old in good health. The gene calls are TRBV18 and TRBJ1-1; 8 positions agree with TRBD1. In DNA form, the CDR3 reads TGTGCCAGCTCACCACGGGACAGGTGGGGGGACACTGAAGCTTTCTTT. Residues: CASSPRDRWGDTEAFF.